The clone carrying this T cell receptor (beta chain) was seen a handful of times. The antigen is not known. Specified time point: newly diagnosed GD, antithyroid drugs for less than 3 months. TCR sequences were obtained from RNA taken from PBMCs. Under American Thyroid Association guidelines, Graves' disease was diagnosed. The sample comes from a study of regulatory T cells in long-lasting Graves disease. CDR1 is MNHEY and CDR2 is SMNVEV in the germline V gene (reference sequence). This CDR3 comprises 13 residues. Trimming took off 3 bases at V and 6 bases at J, with 9 bases between the two ends. Study-wide points: Persistent disease exhibited a predilection for TRBV28, TRBJ1-2 and TRBJ2-5. Clonotypes that were public and shared totalled a few thousand in persistent patients versus about 1,000 in new patients.

Sequencing libraries for TCR beta were prepared with iRepertoire HTBI primers and Arm-PCR of CDR3 regions. TCRdb re-called the multiplex PCR reads with MiXCR, one entry per CDR3 protein. The sample lists around 450,000 distinct CDR3 sequences; 15% were seen once. This sample was shared with a second study, whose subject was T cells in Graves' hyperthyroidism and ophthalmopathy. That publication notes: Also found in blood were most expanded thyroid clonotypes above 0.001.

The V gene is TRBV27, the J gene TRBJ1-5, with no clear D. Sequenced material: peripheral blood mononuclear cells (PBMCs), taken at new diagnosis, from a patient treated with antithyroid drugs. The TCR was taken from a woman aged 40 to 49 with Graves disease. Written as DNA, the CDR3 is TGTGCCAGCAGTTTGGACTGGTCTCAGCCCCAGCATTTT. Translated: CASSLDWSQPQHF.